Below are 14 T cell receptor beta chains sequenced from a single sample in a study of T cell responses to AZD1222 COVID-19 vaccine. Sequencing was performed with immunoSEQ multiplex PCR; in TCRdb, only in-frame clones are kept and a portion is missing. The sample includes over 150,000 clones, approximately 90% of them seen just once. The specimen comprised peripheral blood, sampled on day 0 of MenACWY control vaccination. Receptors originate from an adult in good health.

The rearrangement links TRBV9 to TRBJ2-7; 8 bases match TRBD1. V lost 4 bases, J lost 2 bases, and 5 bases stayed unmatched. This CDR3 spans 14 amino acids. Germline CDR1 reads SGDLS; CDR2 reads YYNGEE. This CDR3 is CASSLGQDPYEQYF. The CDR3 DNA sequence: TGTGCCAGCAGCTTGGGACAGGATCCCTACGAGCAGTACTTC.

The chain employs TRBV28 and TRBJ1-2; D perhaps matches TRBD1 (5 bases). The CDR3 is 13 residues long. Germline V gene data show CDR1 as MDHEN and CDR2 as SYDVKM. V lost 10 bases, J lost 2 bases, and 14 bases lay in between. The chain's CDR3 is CATPGRANYGYTF. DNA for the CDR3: TGTGCCACTCCCGGCAGGGCCAACTATGGCTACACCTTC.

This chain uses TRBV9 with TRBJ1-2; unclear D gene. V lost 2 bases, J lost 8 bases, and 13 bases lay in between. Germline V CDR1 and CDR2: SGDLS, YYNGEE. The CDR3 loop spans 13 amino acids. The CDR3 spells CASSVSTFGGYTF. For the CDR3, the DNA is TGTGCCAGCAGCGTGAGCACTTTCGGGGGCTACACCTTC.

CDR3 region: CASAGDTEAFF. The CDR3 bases are TGTGCCAGTGCGGGGGATACTGAAGCTTTCTTT. This chain connects TRBV7-9 to TRBJ1-1; TRBD1 is a possible D gene (5 bases). Germline lookup yields CDR1 SEHNR and CDR2 FQNEAQ (reference sequence). Trimming removed 9 bases at V and 5 bases at J, with 10 bases between. The CDR3 is 11 residues long.

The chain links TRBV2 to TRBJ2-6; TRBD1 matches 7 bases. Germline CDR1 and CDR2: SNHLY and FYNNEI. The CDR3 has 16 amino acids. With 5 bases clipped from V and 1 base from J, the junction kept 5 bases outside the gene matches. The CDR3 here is CASSKDRDSGANVLTF. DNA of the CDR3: TGTGCCAGCAGTAAAGACAGGGATTCTGGGGCCAACGTCCTGACTTTC.

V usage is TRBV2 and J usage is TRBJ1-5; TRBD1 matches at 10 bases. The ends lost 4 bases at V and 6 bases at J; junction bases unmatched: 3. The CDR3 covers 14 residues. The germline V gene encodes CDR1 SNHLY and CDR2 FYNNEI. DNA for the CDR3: TGTGCCAGCAGTGGGGACAGGGGACGTCAGCCCCAGCATTTT. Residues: CASSGDRGRQPQHF.

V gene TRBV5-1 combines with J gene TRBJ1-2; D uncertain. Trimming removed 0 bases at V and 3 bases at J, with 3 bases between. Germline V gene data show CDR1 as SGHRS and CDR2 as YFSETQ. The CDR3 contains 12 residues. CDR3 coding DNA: TGCGCCAGCAGCTTGGAACACTATGGCTACACCTTC. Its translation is CASSLEHYGYTF.

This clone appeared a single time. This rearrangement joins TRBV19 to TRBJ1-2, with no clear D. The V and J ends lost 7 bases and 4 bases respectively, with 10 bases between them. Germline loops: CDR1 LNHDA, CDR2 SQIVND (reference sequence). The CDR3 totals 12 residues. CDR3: CASTQVGYGYTF. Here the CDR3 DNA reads TGTGCCAGTACCCAGGTCGGCTATGGCTACACCTTC.

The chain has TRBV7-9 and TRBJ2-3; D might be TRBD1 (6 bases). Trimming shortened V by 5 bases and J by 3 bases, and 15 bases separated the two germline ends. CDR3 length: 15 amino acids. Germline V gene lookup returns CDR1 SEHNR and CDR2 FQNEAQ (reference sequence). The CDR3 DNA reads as TGTGCCAGCAGCCCCCGGGACAAAGGGACAGATACGCAGTATTTT. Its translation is CASSPRDKGTDTQYF.

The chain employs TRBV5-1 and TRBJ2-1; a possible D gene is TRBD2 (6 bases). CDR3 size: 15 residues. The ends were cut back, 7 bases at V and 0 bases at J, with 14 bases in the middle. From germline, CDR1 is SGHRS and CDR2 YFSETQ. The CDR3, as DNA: TGCGCCAGCCGCCTCGGAGGGAGCTCCTACAATGAGCAGTTCTTC. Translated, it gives CASRLGGSSYNEQFF.

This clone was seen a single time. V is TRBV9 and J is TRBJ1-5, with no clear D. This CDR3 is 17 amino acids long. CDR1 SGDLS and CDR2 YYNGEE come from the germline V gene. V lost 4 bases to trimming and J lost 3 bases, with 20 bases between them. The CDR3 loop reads CASSPWIGGIYNQPQHF. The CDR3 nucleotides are TGTGCCAGCAGCCCCTGGATAGGAGGGATCTACAATCAGCCCCAGCATTTT.

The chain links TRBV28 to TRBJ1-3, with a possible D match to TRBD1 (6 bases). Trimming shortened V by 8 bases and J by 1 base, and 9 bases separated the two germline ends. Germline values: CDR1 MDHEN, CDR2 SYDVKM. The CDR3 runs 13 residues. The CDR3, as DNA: TGTGCCAGCCTCAGGGGTTCTGGAAACACCATATATTTT. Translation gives CASLRGSGNTIYF.

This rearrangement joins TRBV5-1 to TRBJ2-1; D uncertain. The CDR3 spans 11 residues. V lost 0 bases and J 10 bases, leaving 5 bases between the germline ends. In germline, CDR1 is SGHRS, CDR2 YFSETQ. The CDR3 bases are TGCGCCAGCAGCTTGGCCGGGGAGCAGTTCTTC. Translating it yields CASSLAGEQFF.

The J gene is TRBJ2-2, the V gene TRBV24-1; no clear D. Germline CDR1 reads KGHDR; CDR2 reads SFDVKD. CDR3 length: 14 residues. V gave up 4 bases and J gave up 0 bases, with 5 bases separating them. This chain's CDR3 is CATSDWTNTGELFF. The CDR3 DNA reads TGTGCCACCAGTGACTGGACGAACACCGGGGAGCTGTTTTTT.